This TCR beta chain was observed in a study of cytomegalovirus exposure and HLA in healthy donors. Overall study findings and caveats: Equally common other TCR beta chains were less clonally expanded than HLA-associated ones, a later analysis found.

The table lists this clone with a few counts. What it recognizes is unknown. A multiplex PCR was run with 60 Vbeta primers and 13 Jbeta primers. The assay was immunoSEQ multiplex PCR, and TCRdb's table has in-frame clones only and misses some. The sample shows 100,000 to 150,000 clones, over 75% of them seen only once. Germline lookup yields CDR1 MNHEY and CDR2 SVGAGI. Trimming cost V 5 bases and J 4 bases; bases outside gene matches: 6. The CDR3 is made up of 14 amino acids. The chain couples TRBV6-5 to TRBJ1-2; 8 bases fit TRBD1. This TCR came from a woman aged 40 to 50 in good health and CMV-seropositive. Sequencing was carried out using PBMCs. The DNA for the CDR3 is TGTGCCAGCAGTGCAGGGGGCATAGGCTATGGCTACACCTTC. This translates into CASSAGGIGYGYTF.